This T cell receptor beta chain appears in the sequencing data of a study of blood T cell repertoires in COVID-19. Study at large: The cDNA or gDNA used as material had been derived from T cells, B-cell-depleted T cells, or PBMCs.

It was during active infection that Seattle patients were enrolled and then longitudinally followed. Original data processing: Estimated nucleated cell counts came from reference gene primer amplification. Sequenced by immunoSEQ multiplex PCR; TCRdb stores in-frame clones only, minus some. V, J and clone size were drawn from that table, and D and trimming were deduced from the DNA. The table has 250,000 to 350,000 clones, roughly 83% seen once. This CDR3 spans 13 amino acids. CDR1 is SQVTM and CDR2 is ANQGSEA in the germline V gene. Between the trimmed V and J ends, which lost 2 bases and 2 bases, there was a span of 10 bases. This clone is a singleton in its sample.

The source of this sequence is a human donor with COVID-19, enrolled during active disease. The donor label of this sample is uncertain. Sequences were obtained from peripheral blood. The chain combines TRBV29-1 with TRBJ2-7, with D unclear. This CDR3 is CSVESGFPYEQYF. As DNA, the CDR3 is TGCAGCGTTGAATCCGGGTTCCCCTACGAGCAGTACTTC.